This T cell receptor (beta chain) emerged from a study of OX40 agonist ivuxolimab in advanced cancers. Background on the study: Patients were dosed with the agonistic anti-OX40 (CD134) antibody ivuxolimab.

Measured with immunoSEQ multiplex PCR; TCRdb has only the in-frame clones, and not every one. The repertoire holds 65,000 to 95,000 clones, 88% seen once, with approximately 0.8% in the top ten. Trimming removed 8 bases from V and 0 bases from J, with 4 bases in between. The CDR3 runs 11 residues. Per the germline V gene, CDR1 is MNHEY and CDR2 is SVGAGI. It was autoimmune disease history or systemic immunosuppression that excluded patients. This chain links TRBV6-5 with TRBJ1-1; D remains ambiguous. The source of this sequence is an adult with an advanced solid tumor such as melanoma, head and neck, liver or kidney cancer. Specimen: CD4+ or CD8+ T cells sorted from blood, collected in a trial of the OX40 agonist ivuxolimab. This chain's CDR3 is CASRVNTEAFF. CDR3 DNA: TGTGCCAGCCGCGTGAACACTGAAGCTTTCTTT.